This T cell receptor (beta chain) was captured by sequencing in a study of PD-1 blockade in classical Hodgkin lymphoma. In the case of this clone: Its matching antigen is unknown.

Every one of the patients relapsed after autologous stem cell transplantation (brentuximab vedotin exposure was variable). Each best response was a complete response, a partial response or progressive disease. The assay was immunoSEQ multiplex PCR, and TCRdb's table has in-frame clones only and misses some. The sample consists of 20,000 to 25,000 clones, over 60% of them appearing once. Whole-study results and caveats: Whoever responded completely had baseline diversity much like that seen in newly diagnosed patients. Unlike CD8+ TCR diversity, which did not rise significantly by C4D1, CD4+ TCR diversity did.

The source of this sequence is a human donor with classical Hodgkin lymphoma. Specimen: peripheral blood mononuclear cells (PBMCs), collected before the second cycle of nivolumab.

The CDR3 bases are TGTGCCAGCAGCCTAGGGGGGGGGTTAGAGACCCAGTACTTC. It specifies CASSLGGGLETQYF. V gene TRBV5-4 combines with J gene TRBJ2-5; a weak D match, TRBD2 (7 bases). This CDR3 spans 14 amino acids. V was pared by 4 bases and J by 4 bases, with 14 bases between. The germline gives CDR1 SGHNT, CDR2 YYREEE (reference sequence).